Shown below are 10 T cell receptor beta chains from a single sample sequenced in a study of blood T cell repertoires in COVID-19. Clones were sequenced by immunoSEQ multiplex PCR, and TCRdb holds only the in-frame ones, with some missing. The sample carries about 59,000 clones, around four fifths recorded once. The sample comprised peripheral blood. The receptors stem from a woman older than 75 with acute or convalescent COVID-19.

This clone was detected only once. The CDR3, as DNA: TGTGCCATCAGTGAGTCGAGGGGCGGGAGGGCCGGCGGGGAGCTGTTTTTT. Translation gives CAISESRGGRAGGELFF. The V gene is TRBV10-3, the J gene TRBJ2-2, with 9 bases fitting TRBD2. V dropped 0 bases and J dropped 7; count of bases not matched to a gene: 9. This CDR3 contains 17 residues. The V gene's germline CDR1 is ENHRY and CDR2 SYGVKD.

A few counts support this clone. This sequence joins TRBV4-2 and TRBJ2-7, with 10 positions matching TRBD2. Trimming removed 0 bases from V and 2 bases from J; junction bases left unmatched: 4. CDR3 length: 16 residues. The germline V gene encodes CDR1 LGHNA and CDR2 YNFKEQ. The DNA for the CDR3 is TGTGCCAGCAGCCAAGACCGCCTAGCGGGAGCCTACGAGCAGTACTTC. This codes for CASSQDRLAGAYEQYF.

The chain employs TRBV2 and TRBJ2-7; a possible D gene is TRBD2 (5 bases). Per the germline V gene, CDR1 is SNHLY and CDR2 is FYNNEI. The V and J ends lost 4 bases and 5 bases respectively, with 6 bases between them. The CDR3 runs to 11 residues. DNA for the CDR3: TGTGCCAGCAGTGTGCGGGACGAGCAGTACTTC. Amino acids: CASSVRDEQYF.

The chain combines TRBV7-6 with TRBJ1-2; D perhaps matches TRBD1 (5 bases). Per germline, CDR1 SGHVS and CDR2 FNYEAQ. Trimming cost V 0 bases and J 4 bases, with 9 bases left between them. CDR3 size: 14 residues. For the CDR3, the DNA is TGTGCCAGCAGCTTAGCGGACAACGCCTATGGCTACACCTTC. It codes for CASSLADNAYGYTF.

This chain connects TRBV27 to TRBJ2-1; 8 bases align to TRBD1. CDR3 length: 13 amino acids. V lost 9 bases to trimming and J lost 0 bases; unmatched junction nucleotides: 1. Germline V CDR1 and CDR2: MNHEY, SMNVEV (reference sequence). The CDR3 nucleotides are TGTGCCAGTGGGACAGGCTCCTACAATGAGCAGTTCTTC. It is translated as CASGTGSYNEQFF.

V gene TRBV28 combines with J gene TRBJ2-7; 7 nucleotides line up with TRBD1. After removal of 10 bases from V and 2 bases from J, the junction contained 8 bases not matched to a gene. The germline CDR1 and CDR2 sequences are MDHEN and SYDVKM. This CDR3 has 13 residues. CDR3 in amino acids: CATRKTGTYEQYF. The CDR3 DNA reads TGTGCCACCAGGAAGACAGGGACCTACGAGCAGTACTTC.

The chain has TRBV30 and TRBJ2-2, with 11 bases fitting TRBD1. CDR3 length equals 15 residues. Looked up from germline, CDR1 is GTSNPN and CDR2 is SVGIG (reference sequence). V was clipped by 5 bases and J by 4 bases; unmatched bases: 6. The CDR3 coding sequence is TGTGCCTGGGCCGGGACAGGGGGTACCACCGGGGAGCTGTTTTTT. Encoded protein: CAWAGTGGTTGELFF.

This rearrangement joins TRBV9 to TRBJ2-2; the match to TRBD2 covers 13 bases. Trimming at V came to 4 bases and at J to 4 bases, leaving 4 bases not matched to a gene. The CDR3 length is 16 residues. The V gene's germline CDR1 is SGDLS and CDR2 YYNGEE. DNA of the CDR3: TGTGCCAGCAGCTTCGGACTAGCGGGGGCCACCGGGGAGCTGTTTTTT. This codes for CASSFGLAGATGELFF.

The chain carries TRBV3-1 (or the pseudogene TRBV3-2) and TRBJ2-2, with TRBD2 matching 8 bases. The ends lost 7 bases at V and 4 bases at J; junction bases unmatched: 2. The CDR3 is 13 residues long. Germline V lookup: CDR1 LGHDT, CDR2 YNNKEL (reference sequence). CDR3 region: CASIGRATGELFF. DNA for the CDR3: TGTGCCAGCATCGGGAGGGCCACCGGGGAGCTGTTTTTT.

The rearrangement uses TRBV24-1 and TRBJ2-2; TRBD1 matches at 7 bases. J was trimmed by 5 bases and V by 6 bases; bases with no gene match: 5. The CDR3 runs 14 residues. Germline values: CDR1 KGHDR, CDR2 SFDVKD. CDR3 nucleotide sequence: TGTGCCACCAGTTCGGCAGGGGGTACCGGGGAGCTGTTTTTT. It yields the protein CATSSAGGTGELFF.